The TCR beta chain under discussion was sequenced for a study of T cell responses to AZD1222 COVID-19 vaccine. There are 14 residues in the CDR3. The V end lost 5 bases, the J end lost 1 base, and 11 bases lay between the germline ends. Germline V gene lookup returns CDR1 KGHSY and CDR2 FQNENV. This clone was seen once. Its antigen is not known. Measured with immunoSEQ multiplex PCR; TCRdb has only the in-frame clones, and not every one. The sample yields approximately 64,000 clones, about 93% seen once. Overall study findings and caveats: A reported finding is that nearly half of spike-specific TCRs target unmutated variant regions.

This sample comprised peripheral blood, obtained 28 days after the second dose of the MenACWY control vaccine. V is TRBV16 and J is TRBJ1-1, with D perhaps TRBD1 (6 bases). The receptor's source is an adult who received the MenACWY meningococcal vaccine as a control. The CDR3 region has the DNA TGTGCCAGCAGCGAGGGACAACCGAACACTGAAGCTTTCTTT. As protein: CASSEGQPNTEAFF.